This T cell receptor (beta chain) was sequenced in a study of beta chain features in type 1 diabetes. The overall study: Comparable age, gender and cell yields were observed in patients relative to healthy donors. Study findings and constraints: In cDNA sequencing, cells with high TCR expression could be over-represented. Type 1 diabetes patients had moderately but significantly shorter TCRB CDR3s in all four CD4+ subsets. When VDJ junctions were examined, type 1 diabetes patients showed fewer insertions and more deletions.

Concerning this clone itself: No antigen is known for it. The same CDR3 also results from other DNA sequences found in this sample.

Germline-derived CDR1 and CDR2 are MNHEY and SMNVEV (reference sequence). This CDR3 has 13 residues. V was clipped by 2 bases and J by 8 bases, with 7 bases between them. Expressed TCRB transcripts got sequenced, as all isolated RNA was reverse transcribed. Measured with immunoSEQ multiplex PCR; TCRdb has only the in-frame clones, and not every one. The sample yields about 740,000 clones, roughly an eighth seen once. This chain joins TRBV27 and TRBJ1-6; D unclear. The sequence was obtained from a man in his late teens or twenties with type 1 diabetes. Material for sequencing was naive CD4+ T cells from blood. CDR3 protein: CASSLGTDSPLHF. CDR3 in DNA: TGTGCCAGCAGTTTAGGCACCGATTCACCCCTCCACTTT.